Listed here are 26 T cell receptor beta chains from one sample, sequenced in a study of blood T cell repertoires in COVID-19. Method: immunoSEQ multiplex PCR; TCRdb's copy keeps in-frame clones and lacks some. The sample carries 55,000 to 85,000 clones, around nine tenths recorded once. Material for sequencing was peripheral blood. These receptors originate from a young woman with acute or convalescent COVID-19.

This sequence joins TRBV27 and TRBJ2-1, with D possibly being TRBD2 (5 bases). V was trimmed by 7 bases and J by 6 bases, leaving 19 bases between them. Germline values: CDR1 MNHEY, CDR2 SMNVEV (reference sequence). CDR3 length equals 15 residues. The CDR3 region has the DNA TGTGCCAGCAATCCTCTAGCCGTGCGTTCCAATGAGCAGTTCTTC. Translation gives CASNPLAVRSNEQFF.

The chain's CDR3 is CAWSGLAGTHRNEQFF. The CDR3 bases are TGTGCCTGGAGTGGACTAGCGGGAACTCATCGGAATGAGCAGTTCTTC. The chain joins TRBV30 to TRBJ2-1; 11 bases match TRBD2. V gave up 1 base and J gave up 7 bases; unmatched junction bases: 9. Germline V gene sequence: CDR1 GTSNPN, CDR2 SVGIG (reference sequence). The CDR3 consists of 16 residues. The whole variable domain, remainder taken from reference TRBV30 and TRBJ2-1, is SQTIHQWPATLVQPVGSPLSLECTVEGTSNPNLYWYRQAAGRGLQLLFYSVGIGQISSEVPQNLSASRPQDRQFILSSKKLLLSDSGFYLCAWSGLAGTHRNEQFFGPGTRLTVL.

The V gene is TRBV6-5, the J gene TRBJ2-7; 9 nucleotides match TRBD1. The V gene's germline CDR1 is MNHEY and CDR2 SVGAGI. V dropped 6 bases and J dropped 3; count of bases not matched to a gene: 6. The CDR3 length is 14 residues. The CDR3 region is CASRIGQGSYEQYF. CDR3 DNA sequence: TGTGCCAGCAGGATTGGACAGGGGAGCTACGAGCAGTACTTC.

The chain recombines TRBV7-2 with TRBJ2-1, with 7 bases identical to TRBD2. The CDR3 consists of 15 residues. Germline CDR1 and CDR2: SGHTA and FQGNSA. The V and J ends lost 4 bases and 4 bases, in that order; junction bases with no gene match: 7. In nucleotides, the CDR3 is TGTGCCAGCAGCTCGCCGGGACTAAATTACAATGAGCAGTTCTTC. This sequence encodes CASSSPGLNYNEQFF.

V and J are TRBV7-2 and TRBJ2-2, with 14 nucleotides matching TRBD2. This CDR3 is 17 amino acids long. Germline V CDR1 and CDR2: SGHTA, FQGNSA. V dropped 5 bases and J dropped 6; count of bases not matched to a gene: 8. CDR3 nucleotide sequence: TGTGCCAGCAGCGTACCGGGACTAGCGGGAGTTCCCGGGGAGCTGTTTTTT. Translation: CASSVPGLAGVPGELFF.

The chain uses TRBV6-1 and TRBJ1-5, with TRBD1 matching 9 bases. V was pared by 2 bases and J by 4 bases, with 6 bases of the junction left unmatched. Germline lookup yields CDR1 MNHNS and CDR2 SASEGT. This CDR3 has 16 amino acids. Here the CDR3 reads CASSENDGQGNQPQHF. Written as DNA, the CDR3 is TGTGCCAGCAGTGAAAACGACGGACAGGGGAATCAGCCCCAGCATTTT.

This chain joins TRBV3-1 (or the pseudogene TRBV3-2) and TRBJ2-3; unclear D gene. The germline V gene encodes CDR1 LGHDT and CDR2 YNNKEL (reference sequence). V was clipped by 6 bases and J by 0 bases, with 4 bases between them. The CDR3 extends over 12 amino acids. The CDR3 loop reads CASSLSTDTQYF. The CDR3 bases are TGTGCCAGCAGTCTAAGCACAGATACGCAGTATTTT.

The J gene is TRBJ1-6, the V gene TRBV28, with 9 positions matching TRBD1. The V segment lost 5 bases and the J segment 1 base; nucleotides outside the gene matches: 6. Germline CDR1 reads MDHEN; CDR2 reads SYDVKM. CDR3 length: 17 residues. This CDR3 reads CASSPGTGFSYNSPLHF. In DNA, the CDR3 is TGTGCCAGCAGTCCCGGGACAGGGTTTTCCTATAATTCACCCCTCCACTTT.

This sequence joins TRBV5-5 and TRBJ2-7; TRBD1 matches at 7 bases. Per germline, CDR1 SGHKS and CDR2 YYEKEE (reference sequence). V trimming: 4 bases; J trimming: 4 bases; junction bases outside the gene matches: 11. The CDR3 contains 15 residues. CDR3 in DNA: TGTGCCAGCAGCCGATACCAGGGGGTGGTTTACGAGCAGTACTTC. This gives the protein CASSRYQGVVYEQYF.

This chain joins TRBV18 and TRBJ2-3; perhaps TRBD2 as D (5 bases). The V gene lost 3 bases and the J gene lost 5 bases, with 12 bases spanning the gap. The CDR3 is made up of 14 amino acids. Germline CDR1 is KGHSH and CDR2 is LQKENI. The CDR3 loop reads CASSPFEGLDTQYF. As DNA, the CDR3 is TGTGCCAGCTCACCTTTTGAGGGTCTAGATACGCAGTATTTT.

The rearrangement uses TRBV6-2 or TRBV6-3 and TRBJ2-1, with 9 bases that match TRBD2. Trimming removed 6 bases from V and 5 bases from J; junction bases left unmatched: 11. The CDR3 length is 16 residues. The V gene's germline CDR1 is MNHEY and CDR2 SVGEGT. The CDR3 bases are TGTGCCAGCAGCACCCCCACTAGCGGGCAGAACAATGAGCAGTTCTTC. Its translation: CASSTPTSGQNNEQFF.

This chain connects TRBV5-1 to TRBJ1-1, with D perhaps TRBD1 (5 bases). The CDR3 is 14 amino acids. Germline-derived CDR1 and CDR2 are SGHRS and YFSETQ. The V gene lost 4 bases and the J gene lost 1 base, with 11 bases spanning the gap. CDR3 coding DNA: TGCGCCAGCAGCCTCTCTACAGGGAACACTGAAGCTTTCTTT. It translates to CASSLSTGNTEAFF. The whole variable domain, filled in from reference TRBV5-1 and TRBJ1-1, reads KAGVTQTPRYLIKTRGQQVTLSCSPISGHRSVSWYQQTPGQGLQFLFEYFSETQRNKGNFPGRFSGRQFSNSRSEMNVSTLELGDSALYLCASSLSTGNTEAFFGQGTRLTVV.

The rearrangement joins TRBV30 to TRBJ1-6; D is unclear. V lost 3 bases, J lost 6 bases, and 15 bases lay in between. The CDR3 runs 15 residues. Germline V CDR1 and CDR2: GTSNPN, SVGIG (reference sequence). The CDR3 nucleotides read TGTGCCTGGAGGGTGCGGGCCGCCACTAATTCACCCCTCCACTTT. Amino acid sequence: CAWRVRAATNSPLHF.

CDR3 in DNA: TGTGCCAGCAGCTTAGGAGGAGGGGCTAACACTGAAGCTTTCTTT. Translating gives CASSLGGGANTEAFF. The J gene is TRBJ1-1, the V gene TRBV7-9; tentative D call: TRBD1 (5 bases). V was shortened by 1 base and J by 2 bases, with 11 bases between the two germline ends. The CDR3 runs 15 residues. Germline CDR1 reads SEHNR; CDR2 reads FQNEAQ (reference sequence).

V gene TRBV6-2 or TRBV6-3 combines with J gene TRBJ2-2, with unresolved D. Trimming took off 6 bases at V and 6 bases at J, with 8 bases between the two ends. The length of the CDR3 is 12 residues. CDR1 is MNHEY, CDR2 SVGEGT, per germline. For the CDR3, the DNA is TGTGCCAGCAGCACCGGGTCCGGGGAGCTGTTTTTT. It translates to CASSTGSGELFF.

The chain combines TRBV4-3 with TRBJ2-1; D remains unclear. Trimming shortened V by 0 bases and J by 5 bases, and 5 bases separated the two germline ends. This CDR3 contains 13 residues. The germline V gene encodes CDR1 LGHNA and CDR2 YSLEER. The chain's CDR3 is CASSQEYDNEQFF. The DNA of the CDR3 is TGCGCCAGCAGCCAAGAGTATGACAATGAGCAGTTCTTC.

The chain has TRBV6-5 and TRBJ2-1, with D perhaps matching TRBD2 (5 bases). Germline CDR1 and CDR2: MNHEY and SVGAGI. The CDR3 contains 13 residues. V was shortened by 7 bases and J by 8 bases, with 15 bases between the two germline ends. As DNA, the CDR3 is TGTGCCAGCAACACACTAGGTTCGTATGAGCAGTTCTTC. This sequence encodes CASNTLGSYEQFF.

The chain combines TRBV28 with TRBJ1-3; 8 positions match TRBD1. V lost 7 bases, J lost 4 bases, and 9 bases stayed unmatched. CDR1 MDHEN and CDR2 SYDVKM come from the germline V gene. This CDR3 has 15 amino acids. CDR3 sequence reads: CASKKDRVNGNTIYF. The CDR3 nucleotides are TGTGCCAGCAAAAAGGACAGGGTCAACGGAAACACCATATATTTT.

About this clone itself: Other DNA sequences in this sample translate to the same CDR3. The rearrangement uses TRBV18 and TRBJ1-5, with 7 bases matching TRBD1. The CDR3 extends over 14 amino acids. The germline V gene encodes CDR1 KGHSH and CDR2 LQKENI. V trimming: 3 bases; J trimming: 2 bases; junction bases outside the gene matches: 1. DNA of the CDR3: TGTGCCAGCTCACCCGGGACAGGCAATCAGCCCCAGCATTTT. Its translation: CASSPGTGNQPQHF.

V and J are TRBV7-2 and TRBJ2-3; D is undetermined. The germline V and J ends were trimmed by 5 bases and 2 bases, with 11 bases remaining between them. From germline, CDR1 is SGHTA and CDR2 FQGNSA. The CDR3 runs 14 residues. The CDR3 sequence is CASSPSSLTDTQYF. The CDR3 DNA reads TGTGCCAGCAGCCCAAGTAGCCTCACAGATACGCAGTATTTT. The variable domain in full, with the rest retrieved from reference TRBV7-2 and TRBJ2-3, is GAGVSQSPSNKVTEKGKDVELRCDPISGHTALYWYRQSLGQGLEFLIYFQGNSAPDKSGLPSDRFSAERTGGSVSTLTIQRTQQEDSAVYLCASSPSSLTDTQYFGPGTRLTVL.

This clone occurred once. This chain joins TRBV3-1 (or the pseudogene TRBV3-2) and TRBJ2-4, with 14 bases identical to TRBD2. There are 18 residues in the CDR3. CDR1 and CDR2 (germline): LGHDT, YNNKEL (reference sequence). The ends lost 4 bases at V and 0 bases at J; junction bases unmatched: 5. CDR3 sequence reads: CASSPGLAGGLAKNIQYF. CDR3 sequence (DNA): TGTGCCAGCAGCCCCGGACTAGCGGGGGGTCTAGCCAAAAACATTCAGTACTTC.

This chain uses TRBV9 with TRBJ2-1; D ambiguous. This CDR3 contains 15 residues. Trimming shortened V by 0 bases and J by 8 bases, and 15 bases separated the two germline ends. CDR1 and CDR2 (germline): SGDLS, YYNGEE. CDR3 DNA: TGTGCCAGCAGCGTAGGCTACGGCCAGGCAGATGAGCAGTTCTTC. Translated, it gives CASSVGYGQADEQFF. Complete variable domain (other parts from reference TRBV9 and TRBJ2-1): DSGVTQTPKHLITATGQRVTLRCSPRSGDLSVYWYQQSLDQGLQFLIQYYNGEERAKGNILERFSAQQFPDLHSELNLSSLELGDSALYFCASSVGYGQADEQFFGPGTRLTVL.

This chain connects TRBV6-2 or TRBV6-3 to TRBJ2-1; TRBD2 agrees at 13 bases. Germline trimming cut 5 bases from V and 5 bases from J; bases unmatched to any gene: 3. CDR3 length: 15 residues. Germline-derived CDR1 and CDR2 are MNHEY and SVGEGT. CDR3 DNA: TGTGCCAGCAGTCGGACTAGCGGGAGTAACAATGAGCAGTTCTTC. Translating gives CASSRTSGSNNEQFF.

The gene calls are TRBV5-6 and TRBJ1-2; D is uncertain. The CDR3 has 15 residues. Trimming cost V 1 base and J 7 bases, with 17 bases left between them. CDR1 is SGHDT and CDR2 is YYEEEE in the germline V gene. The CDR3 spells CASSLLKDDRGGYTF. The DNA for the CDR3 is TGTGCCAGCAGCTTGCTTAAGGATGATCGGGGTGGCTACACCTTC.

DNA of the CDR3: TGTGCCAGCAGCCGATCAGCTCGGACAGGTTACAATGAGCAGTTCTTC. This sequence encodes CASSRSARTGYNEQFF. The chain joins TRBV3-1 (or the pseudogene TRBV3-2) to TRBJ2-1; TRBD1 aligns across 7 bases. Germline V gene data show CDR1 as LGHDT and CDR2 as YNNKEL (reference sequence). V dropped 4 bases and J dropped 4; count of bases not matched to a gene: 10. This CDR3 region has 16 residues.

A single count supports this clone. CDR3: CAWSPGGGNYGYTF. The DNA of the CDR3 is TGTGCCTGGAGTCCAGGGGGCGGCAACTATGGCTACACCTTC. The V and J genes are TRBV30 and TRBJ1-2; 8 nucleotides agree with TRBD1. CDR1 is GTSNPN, CDR2 SVGIG, per germline (reference sequence). After removal of 2 bases from V and 2 bases from J, the junction contained 4 bases not matched to a gene. The CDR3 is made up of 14 amino acids.